The source of this T cell receptor beta chain is a study of blood T cell repertoires in COVID-19. Study details: Collection of acute and convalescent COVID-19 samples took place in the United States, Italy and Spain. In each case, the material was cDNA or gDNA derived from T cells, B-cell-depleted T cells, or PBMCs.

Original data processing: Reference gene primer amplification gave nucleated cell count estimates. The assay was immunoSEQ multiplex PCR, and TCRdb's table has in-frame clones only and misses some. That table gives V, J and clone size, and the DNA gave D and trimming. The sample holds about 360,000 clones; approximately 86% are singletons and the top ten take around 2.9%. V lost 10 bases, J lost 2 bases, and 12 bases lay in between. Germline V gene data show CDR1 as SNHLY and CDR2 as FYNNEI. The CDR3 loop spans 13 amino acids. This chain connects TRBV2 to TRBJ2-1; D might be TRBD2 (6 bases). Sample: peripheral blood. This receptor was obtained from a human donor in a cohort sampled during active COVID-19. CDR3 nucleotides: TGTGCCATTGGGACTGACGCCTACAATGAGCAGTTCTTC. Translating gives CAIGTDAYNEQFF.